This T cell receptor beta chain is from a study of blood T cells in healthy people across ages. Study-level results: Expanded clonotype changes were possibly confounded by unknown donor CMV status.

In regard to this clonotype: Antigen specificity is unknown.

It was with a sample-barcoded 5' primer and a J-beta primer mix that a second PCR of roughly 7 to 12 cycles was run. Researchers report that a template-switch adaptor with 12 random nucleotides tagged each cDNA molecule. MiXCR, run by TCRdb on the 5' RACE reads, gives a single entry per CDR3 protein. The sample has about 680,000 distinct CDR3 sequences, approximately 50% seen once. In each sample, at least 6.5 million PBMCs were isolated. Extracted total RNA amounted to at least 5.5 micrograms for each sample. The CDR3 has 12 amino acids. Germline lookup yields CDR1 MDHEN and CDR2 SYDVKM. V lost 11 bases and J 1 base, leaving 11 bases between the germline ends.

The source material was blood. The source is a woman aged 55-70 years in good health. This chain connects TRBV28 to TRBJ1-2; D unclear. CDR3 sequence reads: CACFGFNYGYTF. CDR3 DNA sequence: TGTGCCTGCTTCGGCTTTAACTATGGCTACACCTTC.